This is a list of T cell receptor beta chains from one sample in a study of blood T cell repertoires in COVID-19. The assay was immunoSEQ multiplex PCR, and TCRdb's table has in-frame clones only and misses some. The sample holds 300,000 to 350,000 clones, roughly 90% seen once. Input material: PBMCs or T cells enriched from blood (not recorded which). Receptors were obtained from a woman in her twenties or thirties who had been exposed to COVID-19. Both conserved end residues are part of each CDR3. The D gene is left open where the match is weak. Part of the rows lack a size; the others show once, few, many or a class for expanded clones.

d_gene	v_gene	len	abundance	j_gene	CDR3aa	CDR3nt
.	TRBV12-3/TRBV12-4	11	.	TRBJ1-2	CASSSGNGYTF	TGTGCCAGCAGTTCCGGGAACGGCTACACCTTC
.	TRBV2	12	once	TRBJ1-1	CASREVSTEAFF	TGTGCCAGCAGGGAAGTGAGCACTGAAGCTTTCTTT
.	TRBV5-5	14	.	TRBJ1-1	CASSSAVGGAEAFF	TGTGCCAGCAGCTCGGCAGTCGGGGGTGCTGAAGCTTTCTTT
TRBD1	TRBV19	16	once	TRBJ2-3	CASSHWRTGGTDTQYF	TGTGCCAGTAGTCATTGGAGGACAGGGGGCACAGATACGCAGTATTTT
TRBD1	TRBV5-4	15	.	TRBJ1-2	CASSGGTGGNYGYTF	TGTGCCAGCAGCGGTGGGACAGGGGGTAACTATGGCTACACCTTC
TRBD2	TRBV7-9	15	.	TRBJ2-5	CASSLTSGVKETQYF	TGTGCCAGCAGCTTAACTAGCGGGGTAAAAGAGACCCAGTACTTC
.	TRBV11-2	15	.	TRBJ1-1	CASSLEGGLITEAFF	TGTGCCAGCAGCTTAGAGGGGGGGTTGATCACTGAAGCTTTCTTT
.	TRBV6-6	14	.	TRBJ2-1	CASSYVGVPNEQFF	TGTGCCAGCAGTTACGTCGGGGTCCCCAATGAGCAGTTCTTC
TRBD1	TRBV4-2	17	.	TRBJ2-1	CASSQGSGTGRPNEQFF	TGTGCCAGCAGCCAAGGTTCCGGGACAGGGAGACCCAATGAGCAGTTCTTC
TRBD1	TRBV6-6	12	.	TRBJ1-1	CASSLQGAGAFF	TGTGCCAGCAGCCTACAGGGGGCGGGCGCTTTCTTT
.	TRBV3-1/TRBV3-2	13	once	TRBJ2-7	CASSQDPVYEQYF	TGTGCCAGCAGCCAAGATCCCGTCTACGAGCAGTACTTC
TRBD1	TRBV30	14	.	TRBJ2-1	CAWRPQGVYNEQFF	TGTGCCTGGAGACCCCAGGGGGTTTACAATGAGCAGTTCTTC
.	TRBV3-1/TRBV3-2	13	.	TRBJ1-5	CASSQDPGQPQHF	TGTGCCAGCAGCCAAGATCCTGGCCAGCCCCAGCATTTT
TRBD2	TRBV7-9	16	.	TRBJ2-1	CASSSGPGLATNEQFF	TGTGCCAGCAGCTCAGGGCCGGGACTAGCGACCAATGAGCAGTTCTTC
.	TRBV27	12	.	TRBJ1-6	CASSLTDSPLHF	TGTGCCAGCAGCCTTACGGATTCACCCCTCCACTTT
.	TRBV29-1	13	.	TRBJ1-1	CSVERGSNTEAFF	TGCAGCGTTGAAAGGGGCTCGAACACTGAAGCTTTCTTT
TRBD1	TRBV9	19	.	TRBJ2-6	CASSHGTGEFNSGANVLTF	TGTGCCAGCAGCCACGGGACAGGCGAGTTCAACTCTGGGGCCAACGTCCTGACTTTC
.	TRBV4-2	14	.	TRBJ1-1	CASSQAGGNTEAFF	TGTGCCAGCAGCCAAGCCGGCGGGAACACTGAAGCTTTCTTT
.	TRBV7-6	19	once	TRBJ1-2	CASSFSLGRDTSYNYGYTF	TGTGCCAGCAGCTTTAGCTTAGGCCGGGACACCTCTTATAACTATGGCTACACCTTC
.	TRBV11-2	13	once	TRBJ1-2	CASSLVQGNGYTF	TGTGCCAGCAGCTTAGTCCAGGGCAATGGCTACACCTTC
TRBD1	TRBV5-1	15	.	TRBJ2-1	CASRPGQGFYNEQFF	TGCGCCAGCCGCCCTGGACAGGGGTTTTACAATGAGCAGTTCTTC
TRBD1	TRBV5-1	16	.	TRBJ2-5	CASSSLTRGLRETQYF	TGCGCCAGCAGCTCTCTCACCAGGGGGCTGAGGGAGACCCAGTACTTC
TRBD2	TRBV5-1	13	.	TRBJ2-7	CASSHGLADEQYF	TGCGCCAGCAGTCATGGACTAGCCGACGAGCAGTACTTC
.	TRBV6-5	14	.	TRBJ1-1	CASRTAGMNTEAFF	TGTGCCAGCAGGACCGCAGGGATGAACACTGAAGCTTTCTTT
.	TRBV23-1	16	.	TRBJ1-2	CASRHRRGGANYGYTF	TGCGCCAGCAGACACCGAAGGGGGGGAGCTAACTATGGCTACACCTTC
TRBD2	TRBV10-3	16	.	TRBJ2-4	CAISELAGTAKNIQYF	TGTGCCATCAGTGAGTTAGCGGGAACAGCCAAAAACATTCAGTACTTC
.	TRBV7-9	16	.	TRBJ1-1	CASSPLARVRNTEAFF	TGTGCCAGCAGCCCCCTCGCGAGGGTACGAAACACTGAAGCTTTCTTT
.	TRBV5-1	12	.	TRBJ2-5	CASTSLGETQYF	TGCGCCAGCACGTCGCTCGGAGAGACCCAGTACTTC
TRBD1	TRBV25-1	14	once	TRBJ1-2	CASSATGGKYGYTF	TGTGCCAGCAGTGCGACAGGGGGCAAGTATGGCTACACCTTC
.	TRBV10-3	14	.	TRBJ1-5	CAISPHGGNQPQHF	TGTGCCATCAGTCCACATGGAGGGAATCAGCCCCAGCATTTT
TRBD1	TRBV2	16	.	TRBJ2-1	CASSEGRTGSYNEQFF	TGTGCCAGCAGTGAAGGAAGGACAGGTTCCTACAATGAGCAGTTCTTC
TRBD2	TRBV5-4	16	.	TRBJ2-1	CASSLAERGSKDEQFF	TGTGCCAGCAGCTTGGCGGAGCGGGGTTCTAAGGATGAGCAGTTCTTC
.	TRBV6-5	15	few	TRBJ1-4	CASSYLPVGSEKLFF	TGTGCCAGCAGTTACCTCCCGGTCGGGAGCGAAAAACTGTTTTTT
.	TRBV2	12	.	TRBJ1-2	CASRMWRVGYTF	TGTGCCAGCAGGATGTGGAGGGTTGGCTACACCTTC
.	TRBV5-1	13	.	TRBJ1-2	CASSGQGDYGYTF	TGCGCCAGCAGCGGGCAGGGTGACTATGGCTACACCTTC
TRBD1	TRBV10-2	13	.	TRBJ2-2	CASSETGAGELFF	TGCGCCAGCAGTGAGACAGGGGCCGGGGAGCTGTTTTTT
TRBD2	TRBV2	15	.	TRBJ2-3	CASKGLAGGTDTQYF	TGTGCCAGCAAAGGCCTAGCGGGGGGCACAGATACGCAGTATTTT
.	TRBV5-6	13	once	TRBJ1-2	CASSSGQAYGYTF	TGTGCCAGCAGCTCGGGACAAGCCTATGGCTACACCTTC
.	TRBV5-6	15	.	TRBJ2-5	CASSLVAGPQETQYF	TGTGCCAGCAGCTTGGTTGCGGGCCCACAAGAGACCCAGTACTTC
.	TRBV29-1	12	.	TRBJ2-7	CSVPGGAYEQYF	TGCAGCGTCCCCGGCGGTGCCTACGAGCAGTACTTC
.	TRBV14	11	.	TRBJ1-1	CASSQDRVAFF	TGTGCCAGCAGCCAAGATCGGGTTGCTTTCTTT
.	TRBV7-2	13	.	TRBJ2-4	CASSPGSQRVQYF	TGTGCCAGCAGCCCGGGGTCTCAGAGGGTTCAGTACTTC
.	TRBV27	19	once	TRBJ2-1	CASSLVSDDYTDSYNEQFF	TGTGCCAGCAGTTTAGTTTCCGATGACTACACTGACTCCTACAATGAGCAGTTCTTC
.	TRBV5-1	14	.	TRBJ1-5	CASSEGGGNQPQHF	TGCGCCAGCAGCGAAGGGGGAGGCAATCAGCCCCAGCATTTT